One sample yielded the 23 T cell receptor beta chains listed below, sequenced in a study of PD-L1 blockade in urothelial cancer (dated by TCRdb to about 2017). The library was generated by the immunoSEQ multiplex PCR assay. Drawn from immuneACCESS, this table holds only the in-frame rearrangements with V and J called that TCRdb kept. Clones are partly lost; checked studies trace under half to an unresolved V gene and leave the rest unexplained. The sample table contains tens of thousands of clones; only one count was recorded for 81% of them. 2.5% to 4% of the sample comes from the top ten. The time point label of this sample denotes: pretreatment peripheral blood. The input for sequencing was PBMCs, taken around atezolizumab (anti-PD-L1) treatment. These receptors were collected from a man aged 65 to 85 with urothelial cancer.

V gene TRBV6-1 combines with J gene TRBJ2-3, with a possible D match to TRBD1 (6 bases). CDR3 size: 15 residues. Germline CDR1 reads MNHNS; CDR2 reads SASEGT. The germline V and J ends were trimmed by 4 bases and 0 bases, with 11 bases remaining between them. The CDR3 protein is CASSARQGSTDTQYF. The CDR3, as DNA: TGTGCCAGCAGTGCTCGTCAGGGGAGCACAGATACGCAGTATTTT.

The gene calls are TRBV29-1 and TRBJ2-1, with TRBD2 matching 11 bases. V lost 0 bases to trimming and J lost 4 bases; unmatched junction nucleotides: 14. Germline V gene lookup returns CDR1 SQVTM and CDR2 ANQGSEA. The CDR3 length is 19 residues. The CDR3 DNA is TGCAGCGTTGAAGATCTATGGGGGCCGACTAGCGGGAATTACAATGAGCAGTTCTTC. Protein sequence: CSVEDLWGPTSGNYNEQFF.

The V gene is TRBV5-1, the J gene TRBJ2-7; TRBD1 matches 9 bases. Germline CDR1 is SGHRS and CDR2 is YFSETQ. CDR3 length: 15 residues. With V trimmed by 0 bases and J by 5 bases, 6 bases remained unmatched. The CDR3 region has the DNA TGCGCCAGCAGCTTGGTGGGACAGGGTCTCCACGAGCAGTACTTC. Translated: CASSLVGQGLHEQYF.

The chain combines TRBV30 with TRBJ2-3, with 7 bases lining up with TRBD2. In germline, CDR1 is GTSNPN, CDR2 SVGIG (reference sequence). The CDR3 has 15 residues. V dropped 2 bases and J dropped 1; count of bases not matched to a gene: 6. CDR3: CAWSTPSGRTDTQYF. In DNA, the CDR3 is TGTGCCTGGAGTACACCTAGCGGACGCACAGATACGCAGTATTTT.

V and J are TRBV18 and TRBJ2-7; 8 nucleotides agree with TRBD1. Germline V gene lookup returns CDR1 KGHSH and CDR2 LQKENI. The CDR3 spans 15 residues. V trimming: 5 bases; J trimming: 0 bases; junction bases outside the gene matches: 6. CDR3 in DNA: TGTGCCAGCTCAAAGGGACAGGATAACTCCTACGAGCAGTACTTC. Amino acids: CASSKGQDNSYEQYF.

The CDR3 reads CAWKSDSLPYGYTF. The CDR3 region has the DNA TGTGCCTGGAAGAGCGACAGTCTCCCCTATGGCTACACCTTC. This chain joins TRBV30 and TRBJ1-2; maybe TRBD1 (5 bases). Germline V CDR1 and CDR2: GTSNPN, SVGIG (reference sequence). The V gene lost 4 bases and the J gene lost 4 bases, with 16 bases spanning the gap. The CDR3 extends over 14 amino acids.

The chain recombines TRBV19 with TRBJ2-3; D is possibly TRBD2 (6 bases). The CDR3 is 14 amino acids. Germline V gives CDR1 LNHDA, CDR2 SQIVND (reference sequence). Trimming pared 3 bases from V and 3 bases from J, leaving 10 bases between. CDR3 sequence reads: CASSILGTTDTQYF. The CDR3 nucleotides read TGTGCCAGTAGTATCCTAGGGACTACAGATACGCAGTATTTT. Full variable domain (missing parts from reference TRBV19 and TRBJ2-3): DGGITQSPKYLFRKEGQNVTLSCEQNLNHDAMYWYRQDPGQGLRLIYYSQIVNDFQKGDIAEGYSVSREKKESFPLTVTSAQKNPTAFYLCASSILGTTDTQYFGPGTRLTVL.

This clone was picked up a small number of times. The V call is TRBV30, the J call TRBJ2-1; D may be TRBD2 (6 bases). The CDR3 totals 15 residues. The germline V gene encodes CDR1 GTSNPN and CDR2 SVGIG (reference sequence). Trimming took 5 bases from V and 0 from J, leaving 14 bases between them. The CDR3 region is CAWGSGTFSYNEQFF. CDR3 sequence (DNA): TGTGCCTGGGGCTCCGGGACTTTCTCCTACAATGAGCAGTTCTTC. The entire variable domain, with the rest obtained from reference TRBV30 and TRBJ2-1, is as follows: SQTIHQWPATLVQPVGSPLSLECTVEGTSNPNLYWYRQAAGRGLQLLFYSVGIGQISSEVPQNLSASRPQDRQFILSSKKLLLSDSGFYLCAWGSGTFSYNEQFFGPGTRLTVL.

The chain recombines TRBV13 with TRBJ1-3; the D is unclear. CDR1 PRHDT and CDR2 FYEKMQ come from the germline V gene (reference sequence). With 8 bases removed from V and 4 bases from J, the gap between germline ends came to 15 bases. The CDR3 is made up of 14 amino acids. The chain's CDR3 is CASAPPGSGNTIYF. The CDR3 coding sequence is TGTGCCAGCGCCCCCCCGGGGTCCGGAAACACCATATATTTT.

V is TRBV5-1 and J is TRBJ1-1, with a possible D match to TRBD1 (6 bases). Deletions cut 5 bases from V and 1 base from J, with 12 bases between. The CDR3 consists of 14 residues. Germline values: CDR1 SGHRS, CDR2 YFSETQ. CDR3: CASSLTGPNTEAFF. The CDR3 bases are TGCGCCAGCAGTCTGACAGGCCCGAACACTGAAGCTTTCTTT. Full variable domain (remainder filled in from reference TRBV5-1 and TRBJ1-1): KAGVTQTPRYLIKTRGQQVTLSCSPISGHRSVSWYQQTPGQGLQFLFEYFSETQRNKGNFPGRFSGRQFSNSRSEMNVSTLELGDSALYLCASSLTGPNTEAFFGQGTRLTVV.

This chain links TRBV5-6 with TRBJ1-1; possibly TRBD1 for D (6 bases). Per germline, CDR1 SGHDT and CDR2 YYEEEE. The length of the CDR3 is 12 residues. V lost 4 bases, J lost 8 bases, and 12 bases lay in between. In nucleotides, the CDR3 is TGTGCCAGCAGCGTGGACAGACGAGAAGCTTTCTTT. It encodes CASSVDRREAFF.

The chain uses TRBV9 and TRBJ1-1; 9 nucleotides agree with TRBD1. V gave up 3 bases and J gave up 2 bases; unmatched junction bases: 2. The germline V gene encodes CDR1 SGDLS and CDR2 YYNGEE. CDR3 length equals 14 residues. CDR3 sequence (DNA): TGTGCCAGCAGCGAACAGGGGGCCAACACTGAAGCTTTCTTT. It specifies CASSEQGANTEAFF.

The chain has TRBV5-1 and TRBJ2-3, with TRBD2 identical over 10 bases. Germline trimming cut 0 bases from V and 5 bases from J; bases unmatched to any gene: 3. The germline V gene encodes CDR1 SGHRS and CDR2 YFSETQ. The CDR3 is 15 amino acids. The CDR3 DNA reads TGCGCCAGCAGCTTGGCCCGACTAGCGGGAGATACGCAGTATTTT. It encodes CASSLARLAGDTQYF. Filled out from reference TRBV5-1 and TRBJ2-3, the complete variable domain reads KAGVTQTPRYLIKTRGQQVTLSCSPISGHRSVSWYQQTPGQGLQFLFEYFSETQRNKGNFPGRFSGRQFSNSRSEMNVSTLELGDSALYLCASSLARLAGDTQYFGPGTRLTVL.

CDR3 loop: CASSFRTGANYGYTF. As DNA, the CDR3 is TGTGCCAGCAGCTTCCGGACAGGGGCTAACTATGGCTACACCTTC. V usage is TRBV9 and J usage is TRBJ1-2, with 9 nucleotides matching TRBD1. CDR1 is SGDLS and CDR2 is YYNGEE in the germline V gene. The CDR3 totals 15 residues. The trim removed 4 bases at V and 0 bases at J, leaving 4 bases unmatched.

V usage is TRBV5-6 and J usage is TRBJ2-7; no clear D. This CDR3 is 15 amino acids long. Looked up from germline, CDR1 is SGHDT and CDR2 is YYEEEE. Trimming pared 0 bases from V and 3 bases from J, leaving 13 bases between. The CDR3 bases are TGTGCCAGCAGCTTGGAGGCAGTAAGGAGCTACGAGCAGTACTTC. It specifies CASSLEAVRSYEQYF.

In this sample, this clone turned up once. The chain joins TRBV10-1 to TRBJ2-2; D ambiguous. Trimming shortened V by 6 bases and J by 1 base, and 9 bases separated the two germline ends. The CDR3 spans 14 residues. Per the germline V gene, CDR1 is WNHNN and CDR2 is SYGVQD (reference sequence). This CDR3 reads CASREVVNTGELFF. Here the CDR3 DNA reads TGCGCCAGCAGAGAGGTAGTGAACACCGGGGAGCTGTTTTTT.

The CDR3 spells CASSPTTGSVYEQYF. The CDR3 DNA sequence: TGTGCCAGCAGTCCCACAACCGGGTCCGTTTACGAGCAGTACTTC. This sequence joins TRBV7-6 and TRBJ2-7, with D unclear. The germline V gene encodes CDR1 SGHVS and CDR2 FNYEAQ. The CDR3 sequence is 15 residues long. Deletions cut 6 bases from V and 4 bases from J, with 19 bases between.

The chain couples TRBV11-2 to TRBJ1-2; TRBD1 agrees at 8 bases. The CDR3 has 13 amino acids. Looked up from germline, CDR1 is SGHAT and CDR2 is FQNNGV. With V trimmed by 5 bases and J by 7 bases, 6 bases remained unmatched. CDR3 in DNA: TGTGCCAGCAGCGATGGACAGGGTGGTGGCTACACCTTC. Its translation: CASSDGQGGGYTF.

The chain uses TRBV29-1 and TRBJ1-2, with 8 bases aligning to TRBD1. The CDR3 totals 12 residues. V trimming: 8 bases; J trimming: 8 bases; junction bases outside the gene matches: 10. Germline V gene data show CDR1 as SQVTM and CDR2 as ANQGSEA. The chain's CDR3 is CSTTEQGEGYTF. The CDR3 region has the DNA TGCAGCACAACCGAACAGGGGGAAGGCTACACCTTC.

The genes are TRBV11-2 and TRBJ1-5; no reliable D call. Trimming stripped 4 bases from V and 3 bases from J, with 7 bases between. Germline CDR1 and CDR2: SGHAT and FQNNGV. This CDR3 is 13 amino acids long. CDR3 residues: CASSSGVNQPQHF. Here the CDR3 DNA reads TGTGCCAGCAGCTCCGGGGTCAATCAGCCCCAGCATTTT.

The chain is built from TRBV2 and TRBJ1-4, with a tentative D call TRBD1 (6 bases). The CDR3 is 14 residues long. The V gene's germline CDR1 is SNHLY and CDR2 FYNNEI. Trimming removed 6 bases at V and 8 bases at J, with 16 bases between. CDR3 DNA: TGTGCCAGCAGACAGGGACCGGATAACGAAAAACTGTTTTTT. Residues: CASRQGPDNEKLFF.

V gene TRBV5-4 combines with J gene TRBJ2-3; TRBD2 agrees at 8 bases. The CDR3 covers 16 residues. V shed 4 bases, J shed 6 bases, and the junction held 13 bases outside the gene matches. The germline gives CDR1 SGHNT, CDR2 YYREEE (reference sequence). The chain's CDR3 is CASSGGLAQLMDTQYF. As DNA, the CDR3 is TGTGCCAGCAGCGGTGGACTAGCTCAGTTGATGGATACGCAGTATTTT.

This rearrangement joins TRBV30 to TRBJ2-1; 7 bases map to TRBD2. This CDR3 has 14 residues. V shed 5 bases, J shed 8 bases, and the junction held 12 bases outside the gene matches. Germline V gene data show CDR1 as GTSNPN and CDR2 as SVGIG (reference sequence). The CDR3 sequence is CAWGRTRGSYEQFF. In DNA form, the CDR3 reads TGTGCCTGGGGGAGGACTAGGGGCTCTTATGAGCAGTTCTTC.